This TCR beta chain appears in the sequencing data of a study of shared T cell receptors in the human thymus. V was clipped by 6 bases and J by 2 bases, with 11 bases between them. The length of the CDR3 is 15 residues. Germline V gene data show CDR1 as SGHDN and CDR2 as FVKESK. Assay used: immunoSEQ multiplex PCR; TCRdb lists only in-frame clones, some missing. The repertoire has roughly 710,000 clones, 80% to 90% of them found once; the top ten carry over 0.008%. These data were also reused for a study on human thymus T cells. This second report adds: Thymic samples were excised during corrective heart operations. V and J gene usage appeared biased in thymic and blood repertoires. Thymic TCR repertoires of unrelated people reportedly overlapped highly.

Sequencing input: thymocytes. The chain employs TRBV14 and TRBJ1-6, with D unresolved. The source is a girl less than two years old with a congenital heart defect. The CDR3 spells CASRTSGTYNSPLHF. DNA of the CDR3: TGTGCCAGCAGGACATCAGGAACCTATAATTCACCCCTCCACTTT.